Each of the 30 T cell receptor beta chains below was sequenced from the same sample in a study of high-grade serous ovarian cancer treatment subgroups. Tumor tissue was taken before any definitive surgery or chemotherapy was given. Generated by immunoSEQ multiplex PCR, the TCRdb table keeps only in-frame clones and is missing some. The table includes about 16,000 clones, 73% detected once. The sequenced sample was tumor tissue. Source of these receptors: a human donor with high-grade serous ovarian cancer.

The V and J genes are TRBV6-4 and TRBJ2-7; D ambiguous. Trimming pared 3 bases from V and 2 bases from J, leaving 8 bases between. This CDR3 has 13 residues. Germline loops: CDR1 MRHNA, CDR2 SNTAGT. The CDR3 nucleotides read TGTGCCAGCAGTGAACCGGGCCCCTACGAGCAGTACTTC. Its translation is CASSEPGPYEQYF.

This clone was seen only once. V usage is TRBV20-1 and J usage is TRBJ2-3; D ambiguous. Germline CDR1 and CDR2: DFQATT and SNEGSKA (reference sequence). V shed 3 bases and J shed 6 bases, with 7 bases lying between them. The CDR3 has 11 amino acids. The CDR3 sequence is CSARVLDTQYF. For the CDR3, the DNA is TGCAGTGCTAGGGTGCTGGATACGCAGTATTTT.

This chain uses TRBV5-8 with TRBJ2-6; 9 nucleotides match TRBD1. V lost 6 bases and J lost 3; bases outside the gene matches: 13. CDR1 is SGHTS, CDR2 YDEGEE, per germline. The CDR3 sequence is 18 residues long. CDR3 amino acids: CASIQGGQGIYGANVLTF. The CDR3 DNA follows: TGTGCCAGCATCCAAGGAGGACAGGGGATTTATGGGGCCAACGTCCTGACTTTC. Full variable domain (rest looked up from reference TRBV5-8 and TRBJ2-6): EAGVTQSPTHLIKTRGQQATLRCSPISGHTSVYWYQQALGLGLQFLLWYDEGEERNRGNFPPRFSGRQFPNYSSELNVNALELEDSALYLCASIQGGQGIYGANVLTFGAGSRLTVL.

J is TRBJ2-5 and V is TRBV14, with TRBD2 matching over 16 bases. This CDR3 region has 18 residues. V dropped 4 bases and J dropped 2; count of bases not matched to a gene: 7. CDR1 and CDR2 (germline): SGHDN, FVKESK. This CDR3 is CASSRMGLAGGRQETQYF. The DNA of the CDR3 is TGTGCCAGCAGCCGAATGGGACTAGCGGGGGGGCGGCAAGAGACCCAGTACTTC.

The chain combines TRBV15 with TRBJ2-5; possible D gene TRBD1, 5 bases. The DNA end favors TRBJ2-7, so the J call may be wrong. This CDR3 is 14 amino acids long. CDR1 is LNHNV and CDR2 is YYDKDF in the germline V gene (reference sequence). CDR3 sequence (DNA): TGTGCCACCAGCAGAGGCAATCAGGGATACGAGCAGTACTTC. Protein sequence: CATSRGNQGYEQYF.

This clone has a handful of counts. The chain combines TRBV2 with TRBJ2-5; 7 bases fit TRBD2. J gave up 1 base and V 2 bases, and 10 bases lay outside the gene matches. Per the germline V gene, CDR1 is SNHLY and CDR2 is FYNNEI. The CDR3 is made up of 17 amino acids. CDR3 DNA: TGTGCCAGCAGTGAATGGCCAAGCGGGGACCTCCAAGAGACCCAGTACTTC. Amino acids: CASSEWPSGDLQETQYF.

The rearrangement joins TRBV6-6 to TRBJ2-3; 10 bases align to TRBD2. CDR3 length: 15 residues. V lost 7 bases and J lost 6; bases outside the gene matches: 10. Germline V gene lookup returns CDR1 MNHNY and CDR2 SVGAGI (reference sequence). The CDR3, as DNA: TGTGCCAGCACCTCCCAGCGGGGGGGCTTGGATACGCAGTATTTT. It encodes CASTSQRGGLDTQYF.

The chain uses TRBV7-6 and TRBJ2-3; D gene uncertain. Germline CDR1 reads SGHVS; CDR2 reads FNYEAQ. The V end lost 2 bases, the J end lost 1 base, and 4 bases lay between the germline ends. The CDR3 has 13 amino acids. CDR3 amino acids: CASSLKGTDTQYF. CDR3 in DNA: TGTGCCAGCAGCTTAAAGGGCACAGATACGCAGTATTTT.

In its sample, this clone was seen a few times. The chain uses TRBV2 and TRBJ1-1, with D unclear. This CDR3 has 12 amino acids. Germline V lookup: CDR1 SNHLY, CDR2 FYNNEI. Between the trimmed V and J ends, which lost 5 bases and 5 bases, there was a span of 9 bases. The CDR3 bases are TGTGCCAGCAGTCAACGTATTACTGAAGCTTTCTTT. Amino acid sequence: CASSQRITEAFF.

V gene TRBV19 combines with J gene TRBJ2-3; D uncertain. V lost 5 bases to trimming and J lost 2 bases, with 14 bases between them. Per germline, CDR1 LNHDA and CDR2 SQIVND (reference sequence). This CDR3 region has 15 residues. The CDR3: CASSESLGHTDTQYF. In DNA form, the CDR3 reads TGTGCCAGTAGTGAGTCCCTTGGGCACACAGATACGCAGTATTTT.

The genes are TRBV28 and TRBJ1-2; the match to TRBD1 covers 10 bases. The CDR3 spans 15 residues. The germline gives CDR1 MDHEN, CDR2 SYDVKM. V shed 5 bases and J 6 bases; nucleotides not matched to a gene: 9. The CDR3 here is CASSPRGQGRHGYTF. As DNA, the CDR3 is TGTGCCAGCAGTCCCCGGGGACAGGGGAGACATGGCTACACCTTC.

This chain links TRBV5-1 with TRBJ1-2; the D gene is possibly TRBD1 (5 bases). The CDR3 runs to 14 residues. The germline CDR1 and CDR2 sequences are SGHRS and YFSETQ. V gave up 7 bases and J gave up 7 bases, with 20 bases separating them. The CDR3 nucleotides are TGCGCCAGCGGTGAGTCGGGGCTAGCAACTGGCTACACCTTC. This codes for CASGESGLATGYTF.

V gene TRBV30 combines with J gene TRBJ2-2, with D maybe TRBD2 (6 bases). CDR1 and CDR2 from the germline V gene are GTSNPN and SVGIG (reference sequence). V was shortened by 3 bases and J by 2 bases, with 10 bases between the two germline ends. The CDR3 runs 14 residues. As DNA, the CDR3 is TGTGCCTGGAGGATGGGGGGAAACACCGGGGAGCTGTTTTTT. Translated, it gives CAWRMGGNTGELFF. Full variable domain (rest looked up from reference TRBV30 and TRBJ2-2): SQTIHQWPATLVQPVGSPLSLECTVEGTSNPNLYWYRQAAGRGLQLLFYSVGIGQISSEVPQNLSASRPQDRQFILSSKKLLLSDSGFYLCAWRMGGNTGELFFGEGSRLTVL.

A few counts support this clone. The chain has TRBV7-3 and TRBJ2-5; possibly TRBD1 for D (6 bases). The CDR3 runs 16 residues. The germline V gene has CDR1 SGHTA and CDR2 FQGTGA. Deletions cut 2 bases from V and 6 bases from J, with 19 bases between. CDR3 residues: CASSLGGGPQGKTQYF. CDR3 in DNA: TGTGCCAGCAGCTTAGGGGGCGGGCCACAGGGAAAGACCCAGTACTTC. Drawing the rest from reference TRBV7-3 and TRBJ2-5, the complete variable domain is GAGVSQTPSNKVTEKGKYVELRCDPISGHTALYWYRQSLGQGPEFLIYFQGTGAADDSGLPNDRFFAVRPEGSVSTLKIQRTERGDSAVYLCASSLGGGPQGKTQYFGPGTRLLVL.

This chain joins TRBV18 and TRBJ1-3, with D unresolved. V shed 3 bases and J shed 1 base, with 22 bases lying between them. The germline CDR1 and CDR2 sequences are KGHSH and LQKENI. The length of the CDR3 is 19 residues. DNA for the CDR3: TGTGCCAGCTCACCCCTCGTCAAGGGTTTATCGGGGTCTGGAAACACCATATATTTT. Protein: CASSPLVKGLSGSGNTIYF.

The gene calls are TRBV4-2 and TRBJ2-5, with 12 bases matching TRBD2. CDR1 LGHNA and CDR2 YNFKEQ come from the germline V gene. J was trimmed by 0 bases and V by 4 bases; bases with no gene match: 9. CDR3 length: 18 amino acids. CDR3 in DNA: TGTGCCAGCAGCCCGTCCGGGACTAGCGGGCCGTACCAAGAGACCCAGTACTTC. As protein: CASSPSGTSGPYQETQYF.

The genes are TRBV4-3 and TRBJ1-2; D is perhaps TRBD1 (5 bases). Germline V lookup: CDR1 LGHNA, CDR2 YSLEER. V lost 0 bases and J lost 7, with 18 bases in between. CDR3 length: 16 amino acids. CDR3 amino acids: CASSQELSRQKSGYTF. The CDR3 nucleotides read TGCGCCAGCAGCCAAGAACTCTCCAGACAGAAGAGTGGCTACACCTTC.

This sequence joins TRBV29-1 and TRBJ2-3; unclear D gene. The V end lost 0 bases, the J end lost 3 bases, and 13 bases lay between the germline ends. Germline CDR1 and CDR2: SQVTM and ANQGSEA. The CDR3 spans 15 residues. CDR3 DNA: TGCAGCGTTGAAGACCTCGGATTGGGGACAGATACGCAGTATTTT. Translation: CSVEDLGLGTDTQYF.

This sequence joins TRBV7-2 and TRBJ2-1; 7 bases are shared with TRBD1. There are 15 residues in the CDR3. V lost 5 bases to trimming and J lost 7 bases; unmatched junction nucleotides: 11. The V gene's germline CDR1 is SGHTA and CDR2 FQGNSA. CDR3 amino acids: CASSPPTGWLNEQFF. The CDR3 DNA reads TGTGCCAGCAGCCCACCGACAGGGTGGCTGAATGAGCAGTTCTTC.

The chain combines TRBV13 with TRBJ2-3, with 9 bases fitting TRBD2. The V and J ends lost 5 bases and 6 bases, in that order; junction bases with no gene match: 6. Looked up from germline, CDR1 is PRHDT and CDR2 is FYEKMQ (reference sequence). CDR3 length: 14 amino acids. The CDR3 region has the DNA TGTGCCAGCAGCCAGCGGGGGGCGGGGGATACGCAGTATTTT. Protein sequence: CASSQRGAGDTQYF.

The rearrangement uses TRBV7-2 and TRBJ1-2; TRBD1 matches at 7 bases. The CDR3 sequence is 17 residues long. Losses at the gene ends were 2 bases for V and 0 bases for J; bases not matched to a gene: 9. CDR1 is SGHTA, CDR2 FQGNSA, per germline. In DNA form, the CDR3 reads TGTGCCAGCAGCTTAAGTGGGGGACAGCCCTCTAACTATGGCTACACCTTC. Protein: CASSLSGGQPSNYGYTF.

In its sample, this clone was seen once. V usage is TRBV5-1 and J usage is TRBJ1-4; D remains ambiguous. The V and J ends lost 3 bases and 5 bases respectively, with 14 bases between them. Germline loops: CDR1 SGHRS, CDR2 YFSETQ. The CDR3 contains 15 residues. CDR3 coding DNA: TGCGCCAGCAGCTATTACGGGAGCCCGAATGAAAAACTGTTTTTT. This gives the protein CASSYYGSPNEKLFF.

This sequence joins TRBV18 and TRBJ2-7, with a possible D match to TRBD2 (6 bases). CDR1 KGHSH and CDR2 LQKENI come from the germline V gene. V lost 6 bases and J lost 0, with 12 bases in between. The length of the CDR3 is 14 residues. The CDR3 loop reads CASSRGTFSYEQYF. DNA of the CDR3: TGTGCCAGCTCCCGAGGGACTTTCTCCTACGAGCAGTACTTC. The whole variable domain, filled in from reference TRBV18 and TRBJ2-7, reads NAGVMQNPRHLVRRRGQEARLRCSPMKGHSHVYWYRQLPEEGLKFMVYLQKENIIDESGMPKERFSAEFPKEGPSILRIQQVVRGDSAAYFCASSRGTFSYEQYFGPGTRLTVT.

The V gene is TRBV5-1, the J gene TRBJ2-1; 9 bases fit TRBD2. The CDR3 sequence is 15 residues long. Per the germline V gene, CDR1 is SGHRS and CDR2 is YFSETQ. The junction had 6 bases not matched to a gene; V was cut back by 3 bases and J by 5 bases. CDR3 in amino acids: CASSSTGTSNNEQFF. The CDR3 DNA reads as TGCGCCAGCAGCTCGACCGGGACTAGCAACAATGAGCAGTTCTTC.

The V call is TRBV5-4, the J call TRBJ1-4, with D unclear. Germline CDR1 reads SGHNT; CDR2 reads YYREEE (reference sequence). Trimming shortened V by 2 bases and J by 8 bases, and 10 bases separated the two germline ends. The CDR3 contains 13 residues. The CDR3 is CASSFPGGEKLFF. In nucleotides, the CDR3 is TGTGCCAGCAGCTTCCCCGGCGGGGAAAAACTGTTTTTT.

This clone was seen a single time. The V gene is TRBV19, the J gene TRBJ1-2; D ambiguous. There are 17 residues in the CDR3. Trimming cost V 5 bases and J 8 bases, with 27 bases left between them. The germline V gene has CDR1 LNHDA and CDR2 SQIVND (reference sequence). CDR3 protein: CASSLRVGTPGTYGYTF. In nucleotides, the CDR3 is TGTGCCAGTAGTCTCCGAGTCGGAACCCCCGGTACCTACGGCTACACCTTC.

The V call is TRBV10-3, the J call TRBJ2-3, with 8 bases aligning to TRBD2. The germline V gene has CDR1 ENHRY and CDR2 SYGVKD. The CDR3 is 17 residues long. V lost 6 bases, J lost 4 bases, and 15 bases stayed unmatched. CDR3 in DNA: TGTGCCATCAGATCTTCTCCGGGCGGGGGGCTAGCAGATACGCAGTATTTT. Translation: CAIRSSPGGGLADTQYF.

The chain's CDR3 is CASKRGLADQETQYF. CDR3 DNA sequence: TGTGCCAGCAAGCGGGGACTAGCGGACCAAGAGACCCAGTACTTC. The chain carries TRBV9 and TRBJ2-5, with TRBD2 matching over 11 bases. The CDR3 spans 15 residues. Looked up from germline, CDR1 is SGDLS and CDR2 is YYNGEE. With 6 bases clipped from V and 0 bases from J, the junction kept 4 bases outside the gene matches.

This chain connects TRBV11-3 to TRBJ2-2; D is uncertain. The ends were cut back, 3 bases at V and 4 bases at J, with 9 bases in the middle. The CDR3 runs to 14 residues. Germline loops: CDR1 SGHNT, CDR2 YENEEA. CDR3 sequence: CASSFQVGTGELFF. CDR3 nucleotide sequence: TGTGCCAGCAGCTTTCAGGTTGGCACCGGGGAGCTGTTTTTT.

The chain recombines TRBV19 with TRBJ2-3, with a tentative D call TRBD1 (6 bases). Germline CDR1 reads LNHDA; CDR2 reads SQIVND (reference sequence). This CDR3 spans 15 amino acids. The V end lost 2 bases, the J end lost 3 bases, and 12 bases lay between the germline ends. CDR3 region: CASSITGFRTDTQYF. The DNA for the CDR3 is TGTGCCAGTAGTATAACAGGGTTCAGGACAGATACGCAGTATTTT.